This TCR beta chain was sequenced for a study of post-analysis software for immune sequencing data. Carried by the TCR beta cDNA libraries were unique molecular identifiers. One entry per CDR3 protein results from TCRdb running MiXCR on the PCR reads. This repertoire shows some 800,000 distinct CDR3 sequences, just over 45% found once; its top ten account for 4.9%. This CDR3 region has 15 residues. Germline V gene data show CDR1 as SGHTA and CDR2 as FQGTGA. V lost 0 bases, J lost 0 bases, and 7 bases lay in between. General study findings and limits: Patients carried 5 or 6 TRBV segments more frequently than controls did, and TRBV5-6, TRBV5-1 and TRBV20-1 were among them.

This clonotype has just a few counts. Its antigen is still unknown. The sequencing sample was made of blood. This TCR was recovered from a girl between 10 and 17 years old with multiple sclerosis. This chain uses TRBV7-3 with TRBJ2-3; D possibly uses TRBD1 or TRBD2 (5 bases each). The CDR3 DNA follows: TGTGCCAGCAGCTTAACCGGGGACAGCACAGATACGCAGTATTTT. Encoded protein: CASSLTGDSTDTQYF.